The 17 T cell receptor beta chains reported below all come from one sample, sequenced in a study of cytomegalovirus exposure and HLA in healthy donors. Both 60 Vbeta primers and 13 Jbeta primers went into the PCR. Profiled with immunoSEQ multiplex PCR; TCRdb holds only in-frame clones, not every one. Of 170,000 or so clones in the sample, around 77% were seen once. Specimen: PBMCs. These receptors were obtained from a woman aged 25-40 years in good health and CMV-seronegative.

The CDR3 DNA reads TGTGCCAGCAGTGAAGCCGGGTACCAAGAGACCCAGTACTTC. Amino acid sequence: CASSEAGYQETQYF. The chain couples TRBV2 to TRBJ2-5; unclear D gene. Deletions cut 0 bases from V and 0 bases from J, with 5 bases between. CDR1 is SNHLY, CDR2 FYNNEI, per germline. The CDR3 sequence is 14 residues long. The full variable domain, completed using reference TRBV2 and TRBJ2-5, is EPEVTQTPSHQVTQMGQEVILRCVPISNHLYFYWYRQILGQKVEFLVSFYNNEISEKSEIFDDQFSVERPDGSNFTLKIRSTKLEDSAMYFCASSEAGYQETQYFGPGTRLLVL.

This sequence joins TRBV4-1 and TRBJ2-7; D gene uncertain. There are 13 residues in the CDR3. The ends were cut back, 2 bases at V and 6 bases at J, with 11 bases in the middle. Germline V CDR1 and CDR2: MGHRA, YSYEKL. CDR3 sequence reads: CASSQMVAVEQYF. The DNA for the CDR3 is TGCGCCAGCAGCCAAATGGTGGCGGTCGAGCAGTACTTC.

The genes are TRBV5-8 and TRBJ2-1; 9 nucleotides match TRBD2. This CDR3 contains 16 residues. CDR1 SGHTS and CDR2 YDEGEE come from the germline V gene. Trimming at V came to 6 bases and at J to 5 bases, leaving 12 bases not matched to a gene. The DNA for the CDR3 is TGTGCCAGCACCTTCCGACGGACTAGCGAGGACAATGAGCAGTTCTTC. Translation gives CASTFRRTSEDNEQFF.

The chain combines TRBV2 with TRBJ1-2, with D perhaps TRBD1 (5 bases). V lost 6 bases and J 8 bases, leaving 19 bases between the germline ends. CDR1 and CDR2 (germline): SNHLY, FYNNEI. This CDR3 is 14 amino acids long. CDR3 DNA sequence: TGTGCCAGCAGGGCACCAGACAGATTACAGGGCTACACCTTC. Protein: CASRAPDRLQGYTF.

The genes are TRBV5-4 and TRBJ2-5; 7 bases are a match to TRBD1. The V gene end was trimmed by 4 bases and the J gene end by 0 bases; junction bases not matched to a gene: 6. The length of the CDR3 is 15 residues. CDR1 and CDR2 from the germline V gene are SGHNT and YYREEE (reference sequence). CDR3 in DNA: TGTGCCAGCAGCCCTCAACAGGGGTACCAAGAGACCCAGTACTTC. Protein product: CASSPQQGYQETQYF.

In DNA, the CDR3 is TGTGCCAGCAGCCCGGGACAGACCAGCACAGATACGCAGTATTTT. Encoded protein: CASSPGQTSTDTQYF. J is TRBJ2-3 and V is TRBV5-4; TRBD1 aligns across 7 bases. CDR3 size: 15 residues. CDR1 SGHNT and CDR2 YYREEE come from the germline V gene (reference sequence). V shed 4 bases and J 0 bases; nucleotides not matched to a gene: 5.

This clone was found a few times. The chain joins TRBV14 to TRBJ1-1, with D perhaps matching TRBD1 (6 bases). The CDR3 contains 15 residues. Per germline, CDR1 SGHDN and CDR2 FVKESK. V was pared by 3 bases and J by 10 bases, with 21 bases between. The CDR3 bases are TGTGCCAGCAGCCACTTAGGGGGGGGGCTGGGGTCAGCTTTCTTT. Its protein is CASSHLGGGLGSAFF.

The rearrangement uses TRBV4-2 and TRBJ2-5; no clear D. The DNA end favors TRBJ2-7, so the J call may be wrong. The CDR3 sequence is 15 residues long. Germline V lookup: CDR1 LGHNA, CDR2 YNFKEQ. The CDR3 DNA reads TGTGCCAGCAGCCAAGCAGCCCAGGTTACCTACGAGCAGTACTTC. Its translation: CASSQAAQVTYEQYF.

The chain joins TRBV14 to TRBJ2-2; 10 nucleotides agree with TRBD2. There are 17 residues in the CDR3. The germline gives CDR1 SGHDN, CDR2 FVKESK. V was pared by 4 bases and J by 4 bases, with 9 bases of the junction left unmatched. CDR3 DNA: TGTGCCAGCAGCCTCGGACTAGCGGCCGACCTCACCGGGGAGCTGTTTTTT. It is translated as CASSLGLAADLTGELFF. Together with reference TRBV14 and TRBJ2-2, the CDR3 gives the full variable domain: EAGVTQFPSHSVIEKGQTVTLRCDPISGHDNLYWYRRVMGKEIKFLLHFVKESKQDESGMPNNRFLAERTGGTYSTLKVQPAELEDSGVYFCASSLGLAADLTGELFFGEGSRLTVL.

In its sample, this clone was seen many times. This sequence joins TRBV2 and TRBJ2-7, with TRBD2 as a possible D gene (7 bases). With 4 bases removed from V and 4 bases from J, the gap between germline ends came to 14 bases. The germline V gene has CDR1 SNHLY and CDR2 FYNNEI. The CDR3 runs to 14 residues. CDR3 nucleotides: TGTGCCAGCAGTGTTCGGGGGGCTCTGTACGAGCAGTACTTC. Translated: CASSVRGALYEQYF.

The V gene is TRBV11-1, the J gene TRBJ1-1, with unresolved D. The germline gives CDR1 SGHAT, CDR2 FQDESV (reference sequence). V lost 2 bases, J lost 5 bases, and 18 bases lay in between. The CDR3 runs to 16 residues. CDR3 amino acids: CASSLMSGRVGTEAFF. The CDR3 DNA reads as TGTGCCAGCAGCTTAATGTCGGGAAGGGTGGGAACTGAAGCTTTCTTT.

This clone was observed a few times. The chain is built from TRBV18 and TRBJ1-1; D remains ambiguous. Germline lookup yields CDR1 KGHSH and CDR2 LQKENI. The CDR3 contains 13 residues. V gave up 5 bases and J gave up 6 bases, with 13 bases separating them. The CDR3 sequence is CASSGSRSAEAFF. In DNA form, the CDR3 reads TGTGCCAGCTCAGGTAGCCGTAGCGCTGAAGCTTTCTTT.

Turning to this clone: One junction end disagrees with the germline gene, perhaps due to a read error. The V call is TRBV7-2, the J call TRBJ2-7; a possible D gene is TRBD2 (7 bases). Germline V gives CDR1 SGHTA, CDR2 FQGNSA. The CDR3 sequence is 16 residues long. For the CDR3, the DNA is TGTGCCAACAGCTCCCGAAGGGGGGGGAGCTCCTACGAGCAGTACTTC. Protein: CANSSRRGGSSYEQYF.

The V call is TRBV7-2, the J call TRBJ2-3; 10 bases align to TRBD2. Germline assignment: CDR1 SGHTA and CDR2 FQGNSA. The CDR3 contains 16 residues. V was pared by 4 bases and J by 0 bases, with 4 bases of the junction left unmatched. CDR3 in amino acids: CASSSPSGGSTDTQYF. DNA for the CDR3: TGTGCCAGCAGCTCCCCTAGCGGGGGAAGCACAGATACGCAGTATTTT.

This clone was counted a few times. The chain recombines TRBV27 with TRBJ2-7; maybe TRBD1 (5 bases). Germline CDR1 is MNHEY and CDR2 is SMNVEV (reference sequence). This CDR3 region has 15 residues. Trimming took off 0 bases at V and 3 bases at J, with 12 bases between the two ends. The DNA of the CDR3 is TGTGCCAGCAGTTTATCGCCGGACACCGTCTACGAGCAGTACTTC. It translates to CASSLSPDTVYEQYF.

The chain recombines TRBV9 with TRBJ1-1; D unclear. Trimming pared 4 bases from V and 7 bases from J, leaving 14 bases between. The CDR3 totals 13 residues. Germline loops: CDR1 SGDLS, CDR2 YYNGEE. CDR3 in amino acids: CASSIVSGGEAFF. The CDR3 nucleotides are TGTGCCAGCAGCATTGTTTCCGGAGGTGAAGCTTTCTTT.

This chain's CDR3 is CASSLAAGRETQYF. CDR3 nucleotide sequence: TGTGCCAGCAGCTTAGCCGCGGGGCGGGAGACCCAGTACTTC. The rearrangement joins TRBV7-2 to TRBJ2-5; weak D call: TRBD2 (6 bases). The CDR3 is 14 amino acids. V was cut by 0 bases and J by 5 bases, with 10 bases left in between. Germline V lookup: CDR1 SGHTA, CDR2 FQGNSA.